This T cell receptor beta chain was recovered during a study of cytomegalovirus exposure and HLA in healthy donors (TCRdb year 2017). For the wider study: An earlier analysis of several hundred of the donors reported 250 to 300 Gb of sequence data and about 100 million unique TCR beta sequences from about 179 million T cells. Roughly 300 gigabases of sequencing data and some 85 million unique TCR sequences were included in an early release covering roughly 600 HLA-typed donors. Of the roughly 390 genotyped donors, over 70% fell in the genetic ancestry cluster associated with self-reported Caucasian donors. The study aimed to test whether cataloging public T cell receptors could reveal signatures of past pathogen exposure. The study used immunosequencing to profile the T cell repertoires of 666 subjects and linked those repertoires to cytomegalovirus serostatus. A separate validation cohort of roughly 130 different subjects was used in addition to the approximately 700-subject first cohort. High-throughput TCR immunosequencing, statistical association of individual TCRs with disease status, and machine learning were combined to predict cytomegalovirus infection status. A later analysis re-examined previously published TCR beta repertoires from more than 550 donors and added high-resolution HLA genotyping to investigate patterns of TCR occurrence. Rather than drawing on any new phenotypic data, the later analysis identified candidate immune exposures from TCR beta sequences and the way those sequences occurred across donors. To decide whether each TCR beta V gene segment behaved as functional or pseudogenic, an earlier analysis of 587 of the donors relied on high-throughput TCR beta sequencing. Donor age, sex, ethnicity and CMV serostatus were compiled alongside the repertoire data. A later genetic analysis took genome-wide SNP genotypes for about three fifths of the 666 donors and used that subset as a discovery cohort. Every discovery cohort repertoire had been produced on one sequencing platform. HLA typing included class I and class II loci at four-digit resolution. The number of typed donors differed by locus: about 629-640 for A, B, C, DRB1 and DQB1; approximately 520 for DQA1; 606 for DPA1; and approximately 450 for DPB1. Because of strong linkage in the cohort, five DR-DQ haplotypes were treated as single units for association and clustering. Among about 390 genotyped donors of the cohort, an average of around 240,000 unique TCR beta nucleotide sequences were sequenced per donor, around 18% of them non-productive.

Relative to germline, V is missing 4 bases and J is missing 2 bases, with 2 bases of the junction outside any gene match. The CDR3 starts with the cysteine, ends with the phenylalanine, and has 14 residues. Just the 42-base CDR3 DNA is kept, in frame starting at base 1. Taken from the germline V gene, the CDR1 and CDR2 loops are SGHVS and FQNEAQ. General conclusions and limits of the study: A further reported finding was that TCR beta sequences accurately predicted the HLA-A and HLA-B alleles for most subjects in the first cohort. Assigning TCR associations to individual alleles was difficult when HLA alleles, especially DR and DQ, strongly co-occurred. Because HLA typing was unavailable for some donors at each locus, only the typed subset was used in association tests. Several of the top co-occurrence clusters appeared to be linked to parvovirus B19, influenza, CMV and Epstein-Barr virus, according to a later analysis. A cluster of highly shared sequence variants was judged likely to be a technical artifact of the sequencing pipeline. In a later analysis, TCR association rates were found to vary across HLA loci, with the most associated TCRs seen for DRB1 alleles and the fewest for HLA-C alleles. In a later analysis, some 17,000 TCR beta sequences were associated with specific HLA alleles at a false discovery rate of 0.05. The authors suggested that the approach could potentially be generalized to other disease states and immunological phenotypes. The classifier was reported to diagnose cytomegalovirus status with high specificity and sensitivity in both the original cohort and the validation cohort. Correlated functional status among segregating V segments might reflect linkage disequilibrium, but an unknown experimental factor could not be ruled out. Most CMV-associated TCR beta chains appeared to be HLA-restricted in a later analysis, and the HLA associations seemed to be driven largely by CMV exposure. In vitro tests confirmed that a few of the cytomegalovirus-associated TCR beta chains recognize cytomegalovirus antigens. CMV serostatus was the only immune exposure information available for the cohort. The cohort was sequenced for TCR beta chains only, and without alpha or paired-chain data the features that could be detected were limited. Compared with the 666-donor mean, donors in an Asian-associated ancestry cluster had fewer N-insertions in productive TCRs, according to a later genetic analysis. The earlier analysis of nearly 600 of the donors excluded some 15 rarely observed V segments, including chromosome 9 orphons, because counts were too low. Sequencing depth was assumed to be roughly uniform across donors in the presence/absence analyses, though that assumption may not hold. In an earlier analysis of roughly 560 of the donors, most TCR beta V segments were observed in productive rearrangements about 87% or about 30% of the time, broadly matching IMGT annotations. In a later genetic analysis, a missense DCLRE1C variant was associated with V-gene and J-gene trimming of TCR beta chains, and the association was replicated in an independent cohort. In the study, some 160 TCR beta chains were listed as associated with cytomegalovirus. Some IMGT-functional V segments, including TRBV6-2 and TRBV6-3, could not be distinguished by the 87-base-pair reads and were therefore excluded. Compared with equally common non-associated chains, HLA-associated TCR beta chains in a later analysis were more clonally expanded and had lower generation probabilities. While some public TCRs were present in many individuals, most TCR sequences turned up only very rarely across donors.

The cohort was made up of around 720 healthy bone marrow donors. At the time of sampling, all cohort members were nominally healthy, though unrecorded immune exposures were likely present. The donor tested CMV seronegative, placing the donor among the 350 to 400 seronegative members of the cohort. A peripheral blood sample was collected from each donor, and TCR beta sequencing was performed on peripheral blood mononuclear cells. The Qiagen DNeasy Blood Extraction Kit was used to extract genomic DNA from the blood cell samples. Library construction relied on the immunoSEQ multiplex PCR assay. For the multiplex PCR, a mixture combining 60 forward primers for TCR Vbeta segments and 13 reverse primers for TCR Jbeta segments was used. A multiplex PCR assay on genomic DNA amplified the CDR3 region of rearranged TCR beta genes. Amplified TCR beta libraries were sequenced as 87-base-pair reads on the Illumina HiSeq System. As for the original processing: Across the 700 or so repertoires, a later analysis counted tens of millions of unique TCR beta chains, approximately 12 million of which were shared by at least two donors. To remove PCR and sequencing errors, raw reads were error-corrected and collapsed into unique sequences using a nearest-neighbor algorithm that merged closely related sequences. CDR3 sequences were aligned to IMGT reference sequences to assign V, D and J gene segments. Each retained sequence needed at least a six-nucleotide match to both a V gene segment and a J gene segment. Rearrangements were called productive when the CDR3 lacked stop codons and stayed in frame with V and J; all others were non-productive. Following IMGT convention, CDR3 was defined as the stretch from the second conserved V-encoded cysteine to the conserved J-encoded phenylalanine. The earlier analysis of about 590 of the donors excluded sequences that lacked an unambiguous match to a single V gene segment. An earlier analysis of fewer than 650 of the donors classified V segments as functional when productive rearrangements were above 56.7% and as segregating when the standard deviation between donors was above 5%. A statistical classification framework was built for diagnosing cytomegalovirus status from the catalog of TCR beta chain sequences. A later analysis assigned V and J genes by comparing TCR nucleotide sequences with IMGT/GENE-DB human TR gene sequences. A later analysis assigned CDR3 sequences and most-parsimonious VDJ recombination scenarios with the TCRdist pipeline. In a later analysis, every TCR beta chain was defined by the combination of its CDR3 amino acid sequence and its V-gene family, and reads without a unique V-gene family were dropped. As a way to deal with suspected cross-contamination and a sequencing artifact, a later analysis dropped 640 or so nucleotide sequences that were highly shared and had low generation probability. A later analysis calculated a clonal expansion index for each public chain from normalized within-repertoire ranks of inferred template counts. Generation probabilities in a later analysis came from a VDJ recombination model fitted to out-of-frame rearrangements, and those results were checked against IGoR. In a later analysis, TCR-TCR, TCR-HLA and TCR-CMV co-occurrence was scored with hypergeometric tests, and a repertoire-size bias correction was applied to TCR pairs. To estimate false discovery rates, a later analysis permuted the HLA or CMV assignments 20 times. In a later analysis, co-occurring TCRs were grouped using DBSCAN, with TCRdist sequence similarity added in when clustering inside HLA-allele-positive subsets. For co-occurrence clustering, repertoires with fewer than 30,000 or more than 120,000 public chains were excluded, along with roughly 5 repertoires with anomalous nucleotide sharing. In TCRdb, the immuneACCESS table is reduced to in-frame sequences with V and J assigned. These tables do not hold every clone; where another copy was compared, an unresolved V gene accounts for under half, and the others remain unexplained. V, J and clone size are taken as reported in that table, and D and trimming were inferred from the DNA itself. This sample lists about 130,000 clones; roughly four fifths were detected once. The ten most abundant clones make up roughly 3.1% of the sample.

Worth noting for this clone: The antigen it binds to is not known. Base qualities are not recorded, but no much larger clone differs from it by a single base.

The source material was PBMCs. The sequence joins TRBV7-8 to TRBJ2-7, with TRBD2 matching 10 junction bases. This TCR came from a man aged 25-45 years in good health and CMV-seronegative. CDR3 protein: CASSSSGGTYEQYF. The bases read TGTGCCAGCAGCTCTAGCGGGGGAACCTACGAGCAGTACTTC.